A selection of T cell receptor beta chains follows, all from one sample in a study of cytomegalovirus exposure and HLA in healthy donors. Method: immunoSEQ multiplex PCR; TCRdb's copy keeps in-frame clones and lacks some. The sample has around 140,000 clones; the top ten hold 0.96%. The material sequenced was PBMCs. The source is a male donor in good health and CMV-seronegative. The CDR3 runs from the conserved cysteine through the conserved F or W. Each record gives: D gene, V gene, J gene, CDR3 protein, CDR3 DNA. The D gene is left open where the match is weak.

.	TRBV5-8	TRBJ1-1	CASSLGGRPSEAFF	TGTGCCAGCAGCTTGGGGGGCCGGCCGAGTGAAGCTTTCTTT
TRBD1	TRBV5-1	TRBJ1-1	CASGRTGLNTEAFF	TGCGCCAGCGGTAGGACAGGATTGAACACTGAAGCTTTCTTT
.	TRBV27	TRBJ2-1	CASSRPGEVYNEQFF	TGTGCCAGCAGCCGGCCCGGAGAGGTTTACAATGAGCAGTTCTTC
.	TRBV29-1	TRBJ1-1	CSVGSRETEAFF	TGCAGCGTTGGATCCCGGGAGACTGAAGCTTTCTTT
TRBD2	TRBV4-1	TRBJ2-6	CASSQVLAGGPVGGANVLTF	TGCGCCAGCAGCCAAGTCCTAGCGGGAGGGCCCGTGGGGGGGGCCAACGTCCTGACTTTC
TRBD1	TRBV2	TRBJ1-2	CATYSSPGGDYGYTF	TGTGCCACCTATAGCAGTCCAGGGGGCGACTATGGCTACACCTTC
TRBD2	TRBV28	TRBJ2-1	CASSPTLGGGSFPSSYNEQFF	TGTGCCAGCAGTCCCACCCTTGGCGGGGGGTCTTTCCCAAGCTCCTACAATGAGCAGTTCTTC
TRBD1	TRBV5-4	TRBJ1-2	CASSLGGDRGTMGYTF	TGTGCCAGCAGCTTGGGTGGGGACAGAGGAACTATGGGCTACACCTTC
.	TRBV7-2	TRBJ2-5	CASSFSEWAVGETQYF	TGTGCCAGCAGCTTCAGTGAGTGGGCTGTTGGAGAGACCCAGTACTTC
.	TRBV6-5	TRBJ1-1	CASSPLEAGGTEAFF	TGTGCCAGCAGTCCCCTTGAGGCCGGGGGCACTGAAGCTTTCTTT
.	TRBV19	TRBJ1-5	CATKFTRGAPNQPQHF	TGTGCCACCAAATTCACCAGGGGCGCCCCCAATCAGCCCCAGCATTTT
TRBD1	TRBV5-1	TRBJ1-2	CASSLGSGRGPNYGYTF	TGCGCCAGCAGCTTGGGGTCTGGCAGGGGGCCTAACTATGGCTACACCTTC
.	TRBV19	TRBJ1-2	CASSTSIAGGTIGVRYGYTF	TGTGCCAGTAGTACCAGTATAGCGGGAGGGACAATTGGAGTGCGGTATGGCTACACCTTC
.	TRBV7-9	TRBJ1-1	CASSSEGDTEAFF	TGTGCCAGCAGCTCAGAGGGAGACACTGAAGCTTTCTTT